Following are 21 T cell receptor beta chains from one sample sequenced in a study of early T cells in non-severe SARS-CoV-2 infection (dated by TCRdb to the early 2020s). The library was obtained by 5' RACE. TCRdb shows the sequencer as NextSeq 500. TCRdb took the public reads, trimmed them with fastp at Q25, ran MiXCR for clone calling and kept in-frame beta chains. Rows are combined by CDR3 protein, so each entry shows the most common genes and DNA. The sample table records about 79,000 distinct CDR3 sequences; about 11% of these occur just once. The ten most abundant clones make up 4.7% of the sample. Sequencing input: whole blood. The receptors here all came from an adult who was a healthcare worker with PCR-confirmed SARS-CoV-2 infection or an uninfected control (not recorded which).

The sample holds many counts of this clonotype. The chain is built from TRBV6-5 and TRBJ1-1; D remains ambiguous. V was clipped by 6 bases and J by 0 bases, with 11 bases between them. The CDR3 covers 14 residues. CDR1 and CDR2 (germline): MNHEY, SVGAGI. The CDR3 DNA sequence: TGTGCCAGCAGGTCCGGGGTGCTGAACACTGAAGCTTTCTTT. Its protein is CASRSGVLNTEAFF.

Comments on this clonotype: One junction end does not reproduce the germline sequence, and a read error may be involved. The genes are TRBV6-2 or TRBV6-3 and TRBJ1-2; unclear D gene. Per the germline V gene, CDR1 is MNHEY and CDR2 is SVGEGT. This CDR3 is built from 13 residues. CDR3 sequence: CANSKQRNYGYTF. The CDR3 bases are TGTGCCAACAGTAAACAGAGGAACTATGGCTACACCTTC.

This clonotype was counted a few times. This chain links TRBV18 with TRBJ1-2; the D gene is possibly TRBD1 (5 bases). The CDR3 has 14 residues. Germline V gives CDR1 KGHSH, CDR2 LQKENI. Trimming removed 4 bases at V and 2 bases at J, with 11 bases between. Written as DNA, the CDR3 is TGTGCCAGCTCACTCGCCCAGGGAAACTATGGCTACACCTTC. Protein: CASSLAQGNYGYTF.

This clonotype was seen a few times. V usage is TRBV2 and J usage is TRBJ1-2; a weak D match, TRBD1 (6 bases). Germline CDR1 reads SNHLY; CDR2 reads FYNNEI. V lost 8 bases to trimming and J lost 4 bases, with 11 bases between them. The CDR3 spans 12 residues. CDR3 DNA: TGTGCCAGCCACGACAGGTTCTATGGCTACACCTTC. Amino acids: CASHDRFYGYTF.

This clonotype was seen more than once but under ten times. CDR3 protein: CASSPGLGMSQPQHF. DNA of the CDR3: TGTGCCAGCAGCCCCGGACTGGGGATGAGTCAGCCCCAGCATTTT. The chain combines TRBV5-6 with TRBJ1-5, with unresolved D. This CDR3 comprises 15 residues. Germline-derived CDR1 and CDR2 are SGHDT and YYEEEE. The germline V and J ends were trimmed by 4 bases and 6 bases, with 17 bases remaining between them.

This sequence joins TRBV5-1 and TRBJ1-1; no reliable D call. The CDR3 covers 14 residues. Germline V gene data show CDR1 as SGHRS and CDR2 as YFSETQ. V lost 7 bases, J lost 0 bases, and 13 bases lay in between. This chain's CDR3 is CASGWGLMNTEAFF. The DNA of the CDR3 is TGCGCCAGCGGTTGGGGTCTAATGAACACTGAAGCTTTCTTT. Full variable domain (remainder filled in from reference TRBV5-1 and TRBJ1-1): KAGVTQTPRYLIKTRGQQVTLSCSPISGHRSVSWYQQTPGQGLQFLFEYFSETQRNKGNFPGRFSGRQFSNSRSEMNVSTLELGDSALYLCASGWGLMNTEAFFGQGTRLTVV.

This clonotype came up a few times. This sequence joins TRBV20-1 and TRBJ2-3; D call uncertain. With 5 bases removed from V and 5 bases from J, the gap between germline ends came to 14 bases. This CDR3 contains 13 residues. Germline CDR1 DFQATT, CDR2 SNEGSKA (reference sequence). CDR3 sequence reads: CSAPTGFEDTQYF. DNA for the CDR3: TGCAGTGCTCCGACTGGATTTGAAGATACGCAGTATTTT.

This clonotype came up many times. The chain has TRBV6-2 or TRBV6-3 and TRBJ2-5; TRBD1 agrees at 8 bases. The germline gives CDR1 MNHEY, CDR2 SVGEGT. This CDR3 comprises 14 residues. V lost 5 bases to trimming and J lost 1 base; unmatched junction nucleotides: 3. This CDR3 reads CASSRTGFQETQYF. The CDR3, as DNA: TGTGCCAGCAGTCGGACAGGGTTCCAAGAGACCCAGTACTTC.

This clonotype was detected only a few times. The V call is TRBV6-2 or TRBV6-3, the J call TRBJ2-7, with D unclear. Germline assignment: CDR1 MNHEY and CDR2 SVGEGT. Trimming shortened V by 6 bases and J by 5 bases, and 11 bases separated the two germline ends. The CDR3 is made up of 12 amino acids. CDR3 residues: CASSNAPNEQYF. The CDR3 DNA reads TGTGCCAGCAGCAATGCCCCGAACGAGCAGTACTTC.

The sample holds a few counts of this clonotype. V is TRBV20-1 and J is TRBJ1-2, with D unclear. The V and J ends lost 6 bases and 6 bases respectively, with 14 bases between them. This CDR3 has 12 amino acids. CDR1 is DFQATT, CDR2 SNEGSKA, per germline (reference sequence). The DNA for the CDR3 is TGCAGTGCCCCTGGGGTTCCAGATGGCTACACCTTC. Its protein is CSAPGVPDGYTF.

This clonotype was seen a few times. This chain joins TRBV5-1 and TRBJ2-4; 8 positions match TRBD1. The CDR3 loop spans 15 amino acids. The germline CDR1 and CDR2 sequences are SGHRS and YFSETQ. With 4 bases clipped from V and 9 bases from J, the junction kept 12 bases outside the gene matches. Here the CDR3 reads CASSPRGQASGIQYF. DNA of the CDR3: TGCGCCAGCAGCCCGAGGGGACAGGCCAGCGGCATTCAGTACTTC.

This clonotype was counted between two and nine times. The chain carries TRBV5-6 and TRBJ2-1, with 11 positions matching TRBD1. V lost 0 bases and J lost 6; bases outside the gene matches: 5. Germline-derived CDR1 and CDR2 are SGHDT and YYEEEE. The length of the CDR3 is 16 residues. The CDR3, as DNA: TGTGCCAGCAGCTTGGTACGTGGGACAGGGGGCAATGAGCAGTTCTTC. Residues: CASSLVRGTGGNEQFF.

This chain connects TRBV6-2 or TRBV6-3 to TRBJ2-3; D perhaps matches TRBD1 (5 bases). Germline loops: CDR1 MNHEY, CDR2 SVGEGT. The CDR3 is 13 residues long. V was pared by 7 bases and J by 2 bases, with 10 bases between. In nucleotides, the CDR3 is TGTGCCAGCATCCCGGACAACACAGATACGCAGTATTTT. This codes for CASIPDNTDTQYF.

The rearrangement uses TRBV12-3 or TRBV12-4 and TRBJ2-3, with D perhaps matching TRBD2 (6 bases). CDR3 size: 15 residues. V was cut by 6 bases and J by 3 bases, with 16 bases left in between. The CDR3 reads CASSQGGGRTDTQYF. CDR3 sequence (DNA): TGTGCCAGCAGCCAGGGAGGAGGGAGGACAGATACGCAGTATTTT.

This clonotype turned up a few times. This rearrangement joins TRBV29-1 to TRBJ2-2, with unresolved D. Trimming removed 5 bases at V and 6 bases at J, with 7 bases between. The CDR3 has 11 amino acids. The germline CDR1 and CDR2 sequences are SQVTM and ANQGSEA. The chain's CDR3 is CSVWQAGELFF. DNA for the CDR3: TGCAGCGTTTGGCAGGCCGGGGAGCTGTTTTTT.

The chain carries TRBV5-5 and TRBJ2-7; D unresolved. Trimming removed 0 bases from V and 4 bases from J, with 17 bases in between. Germline V CDR1 and CDR2: SGHKS, YYEKEE (reference sequence). The CDR3 consists of 16 residues. The CDR3 DNA follows: TGTGCCAGCAGCTTGGGGCCCAGGACGGAATATTACGAGCAGTACTTC. Translating it yields CASSLGPRTEYYEQYF.

There are many counts of this clonotype. The CDR3 loop reads CASSSQGYEQFF. The CDR3 coding sequence is TGTGCCAGCAGTTCACAGGGGTATGAGCAGTTCTTC. V and J are TRBV6-2 or TRBV6-3 and TRBJ2-1; 7 nucleotides agree with TRBD1. Germline V CDR1 and CDR2: MNHEY, SVGEGT. The V and J ends lost 4 bases and 8 bases, in that order; junction bases with no gene match: 2. The CDR3 has 12 amino acids.

This clonotype was recorded many times. The chain is built from TRBV7-2 and TRBJ2-3; TRBD2 aligns across 10 bases. V dropped 0 bases and J dropped 3; count of bases not matched to a gene: 6. The CDR3 loop spans 17 amino acids. Germline loops: CDR1 SGHTA, CDR2 FQGNSA. The CDR3 region has the DNA TGTGCCAGCAGCTTAGCTAGCGGGGGGCCGTTAACAGATACGCAGTATTTT. As protein: CASSLASGGPLTDTQYF.

This clonotype was picked up a small number of times. CDR3 nucleotide sequence: TGTGCCAGCAGCTTGTGGGGGCTAGCGGGGCACCAAGAGACCCAGTACTTC. This encodes CASSLWGLAGHQETQYF. The chain links TRBV5-6 to TRBJ2-5, with 9 bases fitting TRBD2. This CDR3 spans 17 amino acids. Looked up from germline, CDR1 is SGHDT and CDR2 is YYEEEE. J lost 0 bases, V lost 1 base, and 7 bases had no gene match. Using reference TRBV5-6 and TRBJ2-5 for the parts outside the CDR3, the full variable domain is DAGVTQSPTHLIKTRGQQVTLRCSPKSGHDTVSWYQQALGQGPQFIFQYYEEEERQRGNFPDRFSGHQFPNYSSELNVNALLLGDSALYLCASSLWGLAGHQETQYFGPGTRLLVL.

This clonotype appeared a few times. This rearrangement joins TRBV7-2 to TRBJ1-6, with D unresolved. This CDR3 has 15 residues. Germline CDR1 SGHTA, CDR2 FQGNSA. V was shortened by 1 base and J by 8 bases, with 12 bases between the two germline ends. The CDR3 region has the DNA TGTGCCAGCAGCTTAGAGGGCAGCCTTGATTCACCCCTCCACTTT. Its protein product is CASSLEGSLDSPLHF. Full variable domain (outside the CDR3, taken from reference TRBV7-2 and TRBJ1-6): GAGVSQSPSNKVTEKGKDVELRCDPISGHTALYWYRQSLGQGLEFLIYFQGNSAPDKSGLPSDRFSAERTGGSVSTLTIQRTQQEDSAVYLCASSLEGSLDSPLHFGNGTRLTVT.

Ten or more counts support this clonotype. CDR3 loop: CASRFIETGEGQPQHF. CDR3 bases: TGTGCCAGCAGATTCATTGAAACGGGGGAAGGACAGCCCCAGCATTTT. V gene TRBV6-6 combines with J gene TRBJ1-5, with D tentatively TRBD1 (5 bases). CDR1 and CDR2 (germline): MNHNY, SVGAGI (reference sequence). The ends were cut back, 6 bases at V and 7 bases at J, with 22 bases in the middle. The CDR3 is 16 amino acids.